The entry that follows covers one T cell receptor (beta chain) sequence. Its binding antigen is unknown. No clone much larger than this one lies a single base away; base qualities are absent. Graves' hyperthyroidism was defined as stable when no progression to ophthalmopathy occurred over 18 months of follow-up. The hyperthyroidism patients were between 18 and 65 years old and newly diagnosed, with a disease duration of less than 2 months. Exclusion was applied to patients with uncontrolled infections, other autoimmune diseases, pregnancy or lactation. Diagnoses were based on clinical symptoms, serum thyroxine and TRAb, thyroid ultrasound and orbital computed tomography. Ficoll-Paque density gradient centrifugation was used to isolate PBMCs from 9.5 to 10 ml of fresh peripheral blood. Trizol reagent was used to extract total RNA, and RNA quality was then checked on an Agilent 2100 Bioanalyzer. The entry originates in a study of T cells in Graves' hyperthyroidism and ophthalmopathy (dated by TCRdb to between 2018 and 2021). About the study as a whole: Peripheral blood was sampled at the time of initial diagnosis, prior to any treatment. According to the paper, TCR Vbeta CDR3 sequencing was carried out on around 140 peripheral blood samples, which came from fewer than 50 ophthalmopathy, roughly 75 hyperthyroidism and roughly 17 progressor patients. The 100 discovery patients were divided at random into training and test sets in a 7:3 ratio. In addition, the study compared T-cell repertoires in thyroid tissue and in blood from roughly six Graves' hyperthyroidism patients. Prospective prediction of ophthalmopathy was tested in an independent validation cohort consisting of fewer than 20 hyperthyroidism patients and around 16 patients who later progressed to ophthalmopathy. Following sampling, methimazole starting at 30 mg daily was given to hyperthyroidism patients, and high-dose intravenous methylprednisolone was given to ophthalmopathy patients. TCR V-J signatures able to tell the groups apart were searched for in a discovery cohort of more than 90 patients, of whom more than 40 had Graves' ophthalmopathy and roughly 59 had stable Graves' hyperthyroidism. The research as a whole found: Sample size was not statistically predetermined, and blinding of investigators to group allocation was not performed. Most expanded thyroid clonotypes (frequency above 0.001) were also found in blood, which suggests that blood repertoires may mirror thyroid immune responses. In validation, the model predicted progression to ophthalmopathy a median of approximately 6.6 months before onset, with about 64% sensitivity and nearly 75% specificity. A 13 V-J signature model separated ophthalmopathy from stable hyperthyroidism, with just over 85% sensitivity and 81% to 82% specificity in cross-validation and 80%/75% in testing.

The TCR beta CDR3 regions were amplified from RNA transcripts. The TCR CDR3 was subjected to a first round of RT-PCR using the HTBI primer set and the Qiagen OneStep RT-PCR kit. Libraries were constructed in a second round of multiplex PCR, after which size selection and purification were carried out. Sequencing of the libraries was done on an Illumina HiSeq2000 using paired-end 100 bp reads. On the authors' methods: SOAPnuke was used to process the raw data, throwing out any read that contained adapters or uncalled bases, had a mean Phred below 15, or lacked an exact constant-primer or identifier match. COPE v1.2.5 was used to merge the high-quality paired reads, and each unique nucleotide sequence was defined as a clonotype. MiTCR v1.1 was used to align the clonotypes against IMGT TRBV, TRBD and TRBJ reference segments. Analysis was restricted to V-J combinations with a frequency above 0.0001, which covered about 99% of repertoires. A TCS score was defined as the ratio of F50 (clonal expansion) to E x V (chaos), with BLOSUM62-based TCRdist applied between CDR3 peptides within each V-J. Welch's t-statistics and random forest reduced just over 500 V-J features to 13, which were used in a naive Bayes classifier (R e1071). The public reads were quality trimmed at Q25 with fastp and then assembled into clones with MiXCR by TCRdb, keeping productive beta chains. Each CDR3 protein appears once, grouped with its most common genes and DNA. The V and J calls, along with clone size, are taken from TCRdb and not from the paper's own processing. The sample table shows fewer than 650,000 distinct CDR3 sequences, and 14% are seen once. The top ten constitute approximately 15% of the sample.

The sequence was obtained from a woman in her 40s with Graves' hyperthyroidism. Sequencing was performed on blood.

The CDR3 in this case is CASSYGIADEQFF. The nucleotide sequence is given as TGTGCCAGCAGCTACGGGATAGCCGATGAGCAGTTCTTC. This chain joins TRBV5-5 to TRBJ2-1; the D segment could be TRBD2, given 5 matching bases. The germline V gene encodes CDR1 SGHKS and CDR2 YYEKEE (reference sequence). The cysteine opens and the phenylalanine closes a CDR3 of 13 amino acids. The retained sequence is limited to the CDR3, 39 bases, with the frame set at the first base. Relative to germline, V is 3 bases shorter and J is 8 bases shorter, with 12 bases between their ends.